The T cell receptor (beta chain) described here comes from a study of blood T cell repertoires in COVID-19. About the study: The study drew acute and convalescent COVID-19 samples from the United States, Italy and Spain. From T cells, B-cell-depleted T cells, or PBMCs came the material, which was cDNA or gDNA.

TCRdb's table, derived via immunoSEQ multiplex PCR, lists solely in-frame clones and lacks some. There are 21,000 or so clones in the sample; 70% to 90% occur only once, and around 10% lies in the top ten. CDR3 length equals 15 residues. V lost 6 bases and J lost 7; bases outside the gene matches: 14. CDR1 is MNHEY, CDR2 SMNVEV, per germline (reference sequence). Sequenced input: peripheral blood. The receptor comes from a human donor in a cohort sampled during active COVID-19. The donor label of this sample is uncertain. The genes are TRBV27 and TRBJ2-7, with 8 bases identical to TRBD2. CDR3 sequence reads: CASRPTSIAGREQYF. DNA for the CDR3: TGTGCCAGCAGGCCCACCTCGATAGCGGGAAGGGAGCAGTACTTC.